The entry that follows covers one T cell receptor (beta chain) sequence. These data come from a study of blood T cell repertoires in COVID-19. Overall study context: Donors in the United States, Italy and Spain gave samples during acute or convalescent COVID-19. PBMCs, B-cell-depleted T cells, or T cells were the source of the cDNA or gDNA that made up the material.

Measured with immunoSEQ multiplex PCR; TCRdb has only the in-frame clones, and not every one. Seen here are fewer than 60,000 clones, about 87% observed once, and the top ten hold about 12%. There are 13 residues in the CDR3. Germline V gene lookup returns CDR1 SGHTA and CDR2 FQGTGA. The V gene lost 3 bases and the J gene lost 4 bases, with 9 bases spanning the gap. The rearrangement uses TRBV7-3 and TRBJ2-5; D is uncertain. Sequences were obtained from peripheral blood. The receptor was isolated from a human donor with active COVID-19. The donor label of this sample is uncertain. The CDR3 DNA is TGTGCCAGCAGCTTGAGTCCAGGAGAGACCCAGTACTTC. Its translation: CASSLSPGETQYF.